This TCR beta chain stems from a study of cytomegalovirus exposure and HLA in healthy donors. Study outcomes and limitations: Overall, approximately 150 TCR beta chains were annotated as cytomegalovirus-associated. It was reportedly the case that the classifier diagnosed cytomegalovirus status with high specificity and sensitivity. As a later analysis revealed, the rate of TCR association differed by HLA locus, with DRB1 most and HLA-C fewest. Versus the approximately 670-donor mean, an Asian-associated ancestry cluster reportedly showed fewer N-insertions in a later analysis.

Turning to this clone: Its antigen is currently unknown.

Vbeta (60) and Jbeta (13) primers were used in the PCR. Repertoires were generated with immunoSEQ multiplex PCR, while TCRdb's copy carries only in-frame clones and drops some. Here the sample spans 160,000 or so clones, 82% being singletons. The V end lost 2 bases, the J end lost 4 bases, and 12 bases lay between the germline ends. This CDR3 is built from 14 residues. Germline V gives CDR1 SGHNT, CDR2 YYREEE (reference sequence). The chain recombines TRBV5-4 with TRBJ1-2, with D possibly matching TRBD1 (6 bases). The clonotype originates from a man aged 50 to 60 in good health and CMV-seropositive. Sequenced: PBMCs. Written as DNA, the CDR3 is TGTGCCAGCAGCTTACAGGGTGATAGCTATGGCTACACCTTC. Amino acid sequence: CASSLQGDSYGYTF.